The 14 T cell receptor beta chains listed next were all sequenced from one sample in a study of cytomegalovirus exposure and HLA in healthy donors. A multiplex PCR was run with 60 Vbeta primers and 13 Jbeta primers. Assay used: immunoSEQ multiplex PCR; TCRdb lists only in-frame clones, some missing. This sample has approximately 90,000 clones, with approximately 63% found just once. Material: PBMCs. These receptors came from a woman aged 25 to 39 in good health and CMV-seronegative.

In this sample, this clone turned up many times. V usage is TRBV10-2 and J usage is TRBJ2-3; tentatively, D is TRBD2 (5 bases). From germline, CDR1 is WSHSY and CDR2 SAAADI. CDR3 length equals 12 residues. The V end lost 8 bases, the J end lost 4 bases, and 10 bases lay between the germline ends. CDR3 DNA: TGCGCCAGCTCGCTAGCCTCAGATACGCAGTATTTT. Protein: CASSLASDTQYF.

This clone has only a few counts. V gene TRBV28 combines with J gene TRBJ1-2; 11 nucleotides align to TRBD1. Looked up from germline, CDR1 is MDHEN and CDR2 is SYDVKM. J gave up 3 bases and V 4 bases, and 4 bases lay outside the gene matches. The CDR3 runs 15 residues. The CDR3 is CASSWTGGMYYGYTF. Here the CDR3 DNA reads TGTGCCAGCAGTTGGACAGGGGGCATGTACTATGGCTACACCTTC.

The chain employs TRBV18 and TRBJ1-6; 9 bases fit TRBD1. This CDR3 has 16 residues. J lost 5 bases, V lost 5 bases, and 7 bases had no gene match. Germline loops: CDR1 KGHSH, CDR2 LQKENI. This CDR3 is CASSTRGTGNNSPLHF. CDR3 nucleotides: TGTGCCAGCTCAACCCGGGGGACAGGGAATAATTCACCCCTCCACTTT.

V usage is TRBV2 and J usage is TRBJ2-2; D ambiguous. The CDR3 spans 15 residues. Per the germline V gene, CDR1 is SNHLY and CDR2 is FYNNEI. V dropped 7 bases and J dropped 0 bases, with 12 bases sitting between them. CDR3 sequence reads: CASKNSLTNTGELFF. CDR3 nucleotides: TGTGCCAGCAAGAATAGTTTAACGAACACCGGGGAGCTGTTTTTT.

This chain links TRBV6-4 with TRBJ2-7; D is perhaps TRBD1 (6 bases). The V and J ends lost 7 bases and 3 bases respectively, with 16 bases between them. This CDR3 spans 14 amino acids. The germline CDR1 and CDR2 sequences are MRHNA and SNTAGT. The CDR3 DNA follows: TGTGCCAGCAATAACCTACAGGGCATCTACGAGCAGTACTTC. It specifies CASNNLQGIYEQYF.

The rearrangement uses TRBV6-5 and TRBJ2-2; 11 bases align to TRBD2. Germline V gene lookup returns CDR1 MNHEY and CDR2 SVGAGI. The CDR3 consists of 14 residues. Trimming took 10 bases from V and 3 from J; bases not matched to a gene: 4. CDR3 loop: CANLAGGDTGELFF. The CDR3 DNA sequence: TGTGCCAACCTAGCGGGAGGTGACACCGGGGAGCTGTTTTTT.

This chain uses TRBV5-1 with TRBJ1-1; 9 positions agree with TRBD1. The CDR3 has 20 residues. With V trimmed by 2 bases and J by 0 bases, 17 bases remained unmatched. Germline lookup yields CDR1 SGHRS and CDR2 YFSETQ. The CDR3 DNA sequence: TGCGCCAGCAGCTTTCGAGGGTCCGGAGGGACAGGGTTACTGAACACTGAAGCTTTCTTT. Translation gives CASSFRGSGGTGLLNTEAFF.

This clone was seen a few times. The rearrangement uses TRBV9 and TRBJ1-2; 8 nucleotides match TRBD1. CDR3 length: 15 residues. Germline V lookup: CDR1 SGDLS, CDR2 YYNGEE. J gave up 7 bases and V 5 bases, and 13 bases lay outside the gene matches. The CDR3 loop reads CASRPSPGGASGYTF. CDR3 coding DNA: TGTGCCAGCAGGCCATCTCCAGGGGGCGCGAGTGGCTACACCTTC.

The genes are TRBV19 and TRBJ1-1; 9 bases are a match to TRBD1. The CDR3 covers 14 residues. V shed 8 bases and J 7 bases; nucleotides not matched to a gene: 11. Looked up from germline, CDR1 is LNHDA and CDR2 is SQIVND (reference sequence). The CDR3 reads CASRRPDRGSEAFF. The CDR3 coding sequence is TGTGCCAGTCGACGGCCCGACAGGGGGAGTGAAGCTTTCTTT. The variable domain in full, completed from reference TRBV19 and TRBJ1-1, reads DGGITQSPKYLFRKEGQNVTLSCEQNLNHDAMYWYRQDPGQGLRLIYYSQIVNDFQKGDIAEGYSVSREKKESFPLTVTSAQKNPTAFYLCASRRPDRGSEAFFGQGTRLTVV.

This clone was counted between two and nine times. The chain uses TRBV7-9 and TRBJ1-4; D is uncertain. The CDR3 extends over 18 amino acids. Germline V gene data show CDR1 as SEHNR and CDR2 as FQNEAQ (reference sequence). Trimming stripped 3 bases from V and 0 bases from J, with 17 bases between. The CDR3 nucleotides are TGTGCCAGCAGCTTGGGAGTATTGGGTAATCCAACTAATGAAAAACTGTTTTTT. Protein sequence: CASSLGVLGNPTNEKLFF.

V usage is TRBV7-2 and J usage is TRBJ2-5, with D possibly TRBD2 on 5 matching bases. Trimming removed 2 bases from V and 2 bases from J, with 12 bases in between. Germline lookup yields CDR1 SGHTA and CDR2 FQGNSA. This CDR3 contains 15 residues. Here the CDR3 reads CASSLYLAVQETQYF. CDR3 nucleotide sequence: TGTGCCAGCAGCTTATACCTAGCCGTTCAAGAGACCCAGTACTTC.

The rearrangement joins TRBV4-2 to TRBJ2-3; possibly TRBD2 for D (5 bases). Germline V gives CDR1 LGHNA, CDR2 YNFKEQ. The CDR3 contains 13 residues. V gave up 1 base and J gave up 6 bases, with 8 bases separating them. The CDR3 DNA is TGTGCCAGCAGCCAAGGACTATCGGATACGCAGTATTTT. This codes for CASSQGLSDTQYF.

In DNA, the CDR3 is TGCGCCAGCAGCTTGGTGGGAGGGGTCGCTTTCTTT. This sequence encodes CASSLVGGVAFF. The chain carries TRBV5-1 and TRBJ1-1; maybe TRBD1 (5 bases). Germline V gene lookup returns CDR1 SGHRS and CDR2 YFSETQ. V was trimmed by 0 bases and J by 11 bases, leaving 11 bases between them. This CDR3 contains 12 residues.

This clone has only a few counts. The rearrangement links TRBV29-1 to TRBJ2-2; D perhaps matches TRBD1 (5 bases). The CDR3 has 14 residues. The V gene's germline CDR1 is SQVTM and CDR2 ANQGSEA. Trimming cost V 5 bases and J 3 bases, with 13 bases left between them. The CDR3 sequence: CSVSQARDTGELFF. In nucleotides, the CDR3 is TGCAGCGTTTCCCAAGCCAGGGACACCGGGGAGCTGTTTTTT.